This TCR beta chain was identified in a study of blood T cell repertoires in COVID-19 (dated by TCRdb to about 2020). Regarding the research as a whole: Samples covering the acute and convalescent phases of COVID-19 were provided by collaborators in the United States, Italy and Spain. The material from the prospective study consisted of cDNA or gDNA derived from T cells, B-cell-depleted T cells, or PBMCs. Deeply sampled blood TCRbeta repertoires from subjects exposed to, actively infected with, or recovered from COVID-19 were included in the dataset. A freely available public database, intended as a resource for researchers studying the immune response to SARS-CoV-2, is where the repertoires were released. The samples were drawn from two sources: the first 160 participants of the ongoing ImmuneRACE study, and 1,200 or so subjects contributed by 6 global collaborators. A de-identified subject ID, COVID-19 status, age in years and sex were almost always included in the sample metadata. Where available, HLA class I and class II types were taken from metadata supplied by the sample provider and were not determined by assay-based typing.

TCRbeta CDR3 regions were amplified from genomic DNA using the immunoSEQ Assay, a bias-controlled multiplex PCR. In the source study's methods: Nucleated cell counts per sample were estimated from amplification of reference gene primers within the assay. To quantify the absolute abundance of each unique TCRbeta CDR3 rearrangement, sequence reads were collapsed and filtered. Productive Simpson clonality was computed per sample as the square root of Simpson's diversity index over productive rearrangements. TCRdb provides this immuneACCESS table in a form limited to in-frame rearrangements. Some clones are lacking; in checked studies, under half of them reflect an unresolved V gene, and why the rest are absent is not known. The D gene and trimming were derived from the DNA, and the V and J assignments and clone size from that table. This sample comprises 200,000 to 250,000 clones, 80% to 85% of them detected only once. Jointly, the top ten make up about 2.9% of the sample.

Another Seattle source contributed samples from volunteer blood donors who had recovered from COVID-19. The collaborating institutions used their own protocols to collect whole blood in K2EDTA tubes. Collaborator samples were shipped for TCRbeta analysis as frozen whole blood, isolated PBMCs, or DNA extracted from either sample type. V is cut by 3 bases and J by 0 bases, and the space between the germline ends is 9 bases. The CDR3 starts with the cysteine, ends with the phenylalanine, and has 14 residues. The CDR3 DNA has 42 bases and is translated from base 1. CDR1 and CDR2, looked up from the germline V gene (reference sequence), are MNHEY and SMNVEV. On the study overall, not on this receptor specifically: Clinical and demographic metadata were provided uncurated, with the amount varying by source and participant.

Worth noting for this clone: Its target antigen remains unknown. It has no much larger one-base neighbor in the sample; base qualities were not kept.

The sequence is built from TRBV27 and TRBJ2-7; there is no confident call for the D gene. This TCR came from a woman aged 25 to 45 who had recovered from COVID-19. What was sequenced was peripheral blood. The DNA sequence follows: TGTGCCAGCAGTTTTGGTTACAACTCCTACGAGCAGTACTTC. This is translated as CASSFGYNSYEQYF.